These 27 T cell receptor beta chains share one sample of origin, sequenced in a study of cytomegalovirus exposure and HLA in healthy donors. The PCR had 60 Vbeta and 13 Jbeta primers. Method: immunoSEQ multiplex PCR; TCRdb's copy keeps in-frame clones and lacks some. This table has 80,000 to 100,000 clones, around 81% appearing once. Sequenced input: PBMCs. The source is a man aged 35-49 years in good health and CMV-seropositive.

This clone was recorded a few times. The chain couples TRBV1 to TRBJ1-5; the table's D gene call, TRBD1, was not cross checked with the DNA. TRBV1 is an annotated pseudogene. This CDR3 comprises 16 residues. The CDR3 DNA is TGCACCAGCAGCCGCGGACAGGGCCAAAGCAATCAGCCCCAGCATTTT. Translation gives CTSSRGQGQSNQPQHF.

The chain joins TRBV30 to TRBJ1-1; TRBD1 might be the D (5 bases). V lost 0 bases, J lost 6 bases, and 8 bases lay in between. Germline CDR1 reads GTSNPN; CDR2 reads SVGIG (reference sequence). The CDR3 spans 12 residues. This chain's CDR3 is CAWSVQGAEAFF. CDR3 in DNA: TGTGCCTGGAGTGTCCAGGGCGCTGAAGCTTTCTTT.

This clone occurred once. The gene calls are TRBV5-4 and TRBJ2-3; 7 bases fit TRBD1. Per the germline V gene, CDR1 is SGHNT and CDR2 is YYREEE (reference sequence). There are 14 residues in the CDR3. V lost 4 bases to trimming and J lost 2 bases; unmatched junction nucleotides: 4. CDR3: CASSPGQLTDTQYF. The CDR3 DNA reads as TGTGCCAGCAGCCCGGGACAGCTCACAGATACGCAGTATTTT.

The DNA of the CDR3 is TGTGCCAGCTCGACGGGGGGGAGGAGCTCCTACAATGAGCAGTTCTTC. Translating gives CASSTGGRSSYNEQFF. The chain couples TRBV19 to TRBJ2-1, with 8 bases lining up with TRBD2. The CDR3 length is 16 residues. Germline CDR1 LNHDA, CDR2 SQIVND (reference sequence). The J segment lost 0 bases and the V segment lost 9 bases, leaving 10 bases of the junction unmatched.

The chain carries TRBV9 and TRBJ2-7; 7 nucleotides align to TRBD1. The CDR3 is 14 amino acids. With 2 bases clipped from V and 1 base from J, the junction kept 3 bases outside the gene matches. Germline assignment: CDR1 SGDLS and CDR2 YYNGEE. The CDR3 bases are TGTGCCAGCAGCGTGTCGACAGGGTCCTACGAGCAGTACTTC. Protein: CASSVSTGSYEQYF.

With respect to this clone: The same CDR3 arises from other DNA sequences in this sample as well. V is TRBV10-3 and J is TRBJ1-2, with D unresolved. This CDR3 is 10 amino acids long. Per the germline V gene, CDR1 is ENHRY and CDR2 is SYGVKD. Trimming left V 10 bases short and J 8 bases short, with 11 bases between. The CDR3 nucleotides are TGTGCCACCCGGAGCATAGGCTACACCTTC. Its translation: CATRSIGYTF.

V gene TRBV2 combines with J gene TRBJ2-2, with D possibly TRBD1 on 5 matching bases. This CDR3 region has 14 residues. Trimming left V 7 bases short and J 1 base short, with 10 bases between. Germline V gene lookup returns CDR1 SNHLY and CDR2 FYNNEI. The CDR3 nucleotides read TGTGCCAGCAAGGGCAGGGTGAACACCGGGGAGCTGTTTTTT. Translated, it gives CASKGRVNTGELFF.

The J gene is TRBJ1-1, the V gene TRBV29-1; perhaps TRBD1 as D (5 bases). Germline CDR1 SQVTM, CDR2 ANQGSEA. Trimming shortened V by 2 bases and J by 4 bases, and 8 bases separated the two germline ends. The CDR3 loop spans 12 amino acids. The CDR3 here is CSVETQGTEAFF. For the CDR3, the DNA is TGCAGCGTTGAAACCCAGGGCACTGAAGCTTTCTTT.

The chain employs TRBV6-5 and TRBJ1-1; D gene unclear. The germline V gene has CDR1 MNHEY and CDR2 SVGAGI. V lost 2 bases to trimming and J lost 1 base, with 5 bases between them. CDR3 length: 13 residues. CDR3 coding DNA: TGTGCCAGCAGTTACGGCTGGAACACTGAAGCTTTCTTT. Translation gives CASSYGWNTEAFF.

The chain employs TRBV2 and TRBJ2-5; 8 bases are shared with TRBD1. Germline V CDR1 and CDR2: SNHLY, FYNNEI. Trimming at V came to 6 bases and at J to 5 bases, leaving 5 bases not matched to a gene. The CDR3 covers 13 residues. The CDR3, as DNA: TGTGCCAGCAGCAGGGGGCTTAGGGAGACCCAGTACTTC. Residues: CASSRGLRETQYF.

The chain has TRBV5-6 and TRBJ1-4; D gene uncertain. The CDR3 loop spans 13 amino acids. From germline, CDR1 is SGHDT and CDR2 YYEEEE. Deletions cut 1 base from V and 7 bases from J, with 8 bases between. CDR3 coding DNA: TGTGCCAGCAGCTTGTTAGGAGGTGAAAAACTGTTTTTT. As protein: CASSLLGGEKLFF. Variable domain in full (rest from reference TRBV5-6 and TRBJ1-4): DAGVTQSPTHLIKTRGQQVTLRCSPKSGHDTVSWYQQALGQGPQFIFQYYEEEERQRGNFPDRFSGHQFPNYSSELNVNALLLGDSALYLCASSLLGGEKLFFGSGTQLSVL.

This clone is a singleton in its sample. The genes are TRBV6-1 and TRBJ1-2, with 8 bases that match TRBD1. CDR3 size: 15 residues. The trim removed 8 bases at V and 1 base at J, leaving 9 bases unmatched. CDR1 and CDR2 (germline): MNHNS, SASEGT. The chain's CDR3 is CASVDRDRINYGYTF. The CDR3 nucleotides are TGTGCCAGCGTTGACCGGGACAGGATTAACTATGGCTACACCTTC.

The rearrangement links TRBV30 to TRBJ2-7; TRBD1 matches at 8 bases. Germline V CDR1 and CDR2: GTSNPN, SVGIG (reference sequence). V shed 1 base and J 2 bases; nucleotides not matched to a gene: 7. This CDR3 spans 15 amino acids. The CDR3 here is CAWSEGTGGPYEQYF. CDR3 nucleotide sequence: TGTGCCTGGAGTGAGGGCACAGGGGGGCCCTACGAGCAGTACTTC.

The gene calls are TRBV30 and TRBJ2-7; D is perhaps TRBD1 (6 bases). Trimming pared 0 bases from V and 4 bases from J, leaving 25 bases between. Germline CDR1 and CDR2: GTSNPN and SVGIG (reference sequence). This CDR3 spans 18 amino acids. The CDR3 loop is CAWSVRTRSPGQKYEQYF. The CDR3 nucleotides read TGTGCCTGGAGTGTACGGACCCGATCGCCGGGACAAAAGTACGAGCAGTACTTC.

The count of this clone is one. The junction departs from germline at one end; a sequencing error may be responsible. The CDR3 here is CASSLRYRDRDLTDTQYF. The CDR3 region has the DNA TGTGCCAGTAGCTTGCGGTACAGGGACAGGGACCTCACAGATACGCAGTATTTT. V usage is TRBV5-5 and J usage is TRBJ2-3, with 9 bases aligning to TRBD1. Germline-derived CDR1 and CDR2 are SGHKS and YYEKEE (reference sequence). The CDR3 spans 18 residues. The full variable domain, rest sourced from reference TRBV5-5 and TRBJ2-3, is DAGVTQSPTHLIKTRGQQVTLRCSPISGHKSVSWYQQVLGQGPQFIFQYYEKEERGRGNFPDRFSARQFPNYSSELNVNALLLGDSALYLCASSLRYRDRDLTDTQYFGPGTRLTVL.

The gene calls are TRBV7-6 and TRBJ1-1, with TRBD1 matching 9 bases. Looked up from germline, CDR1 is SGHVS and CDR2 is FNYEAQ. The CDR3 length is 16 residues. V lost 5 bases to trimming and J lost 5 bases; unmatched junction nucleotides: 12. The CDR3 DNA reads as TGTGCCAGCAGCAGCCGGGACAGGGAAGGGAGAACTGAAGCTTTCTTT. This gives the protein CASSSRDREGRTEAFF.

The rearrangement joins TRBV27 to TRBJ1-1; D is possibly TRBD1 (6 bases). The CDR3 totals 13 residues. Deletions cut 6 bases from V and 1 base from J, with 9 bases between. Germline CDR1 and CDR2: MNHEY and SMNVEV (reference sequence). The DNA of the CDR3 is TGTGCCAGCAGCAAACAGGGGAACACTGAAGCTTTCTTT. It is translated as CASSKQGNTEAFF.

This clone was seen only a few times. The rearrangement links TRBV12-5 to TRBJ2-3; 9 bases align to TRBD1. Germline CDR1 is LGHNT and CDR2 is FRNRAP. This CDR3 spans 13 amino acids. Trimming took 8 bases from V and 2 from J; bases not matched to a gene: 2. Written as DNA, the CDR3 is TGTGCTAGTAGGGACAGGGACACAGATACGCAGTATTTT. Translated: CASRDRDTDTQYF. Looking up the rest from reference TRBV12-5 and TRBJ2-3 gives the full variable domain: DARVTQTPRHKVTEMGQEVTMRCQPILGHNTVFWYRQTMMQGLELLAYFRNRAPLDDSGMPKDRFSAEMPDATLATLKIQPSEPRDSAVYFCASRDRDTDTQYFGPGTRLTVL.

CDR3 amino acids: CASSFSGGYEQYF. The DNA of the CDR3 is TGCGCCAGCAGCTTTAGCGGGGGCTACGAGCAGTACTTC. This rearrangement joins TRBV5-1 to TRBJ2-7; TRBD2 agrees at 9 bases. CDR1 is SGHRS, CDR2 YFSETQ, per germline. The length of the CDR3 is 13 residues. V shed 2 bases, J shed 3 bases, and the junction held 0 bases outside the gene matches.

CDR3 sequence reads: CASSQTSGGFYEQYF. The CDR3 nucleotides are TGTGCCAGCAGTCAGACTAGCGGGGGTTTCTACGAGCAGTACTTC. The chain uses TRBV7-8 and TRBJ2-7; 12 bases are a match to TRBD2. Germline CDR1 is SGHVS and CDR2 is FQNEAQ. This CDR3 is built from 15 residues. The ends lost 6 bases at V and 3 bases at J; junction bases unmatched: 6.

The J gene is TRBJ2-5, the V gene TRBV5-1; 12 bases are shared with TRBD2. This CDR3 spans 15 amino acids. With 4 bases clipped from V and 4 bases from J, the junction kept 5 bases outside the gene matches. CDR1 is SGHRS and CDR2 is YFSETQ in the germline V gene. The CDR3 nucleotides are TGCGCCAGCAGCGCCTGGACTAGCGGGACAGAGACCCAGTACTTC. Amino acids: CASSAWTSGTETQYF.

The chain combines TRBV5-1 with TRBJ1-4; D is possibly TRBD1 (5 bases). The ends were cut back, 6 bases at V and 0 bases at J, with 18 bases in the middle. The CDR3 is made up of 17 amino acids. Per the germline V gene, CDR1 is SGHRS and CDR2 is YFSETQ. CDR3 region: CASIKRGSHTTNEKLFF. The CDR3 DNA is TGCGCCAGCATAAAAAGGGGCAGTCACACAACTAATGAAAAACTGTTTTTT. Drawing the rest from reference TRBV5-1 and TRBJ1-4, the complete variable domain is KAGVTQTPRYLIKTRGQQVTLSCSPISGHRSVSWYQQTPGQGLQFLFEYFSETQRNKGNFPGRFSGRQFSNSRSEMNVSTLELGDSALYLCASIKRGSHTTNEKLFFGSGTQLSVL.

This chain joins TRBV4-1 and TRBJ1-5; D remains unclear. The CDR3 loop spans 16 amino acids. The V and J ends lost 1 base and 0 bases respectively, with 10 bases between them. From germline, CDR1 is MGHRA and CDR2 YSYEKL. CDR3 amino acids: CASSQGEQISNQPQHF. CDR3 nucleotide sequence: TGCGCCAGCAGCCAAGGCGAACAGATTAGCAATCAGCCCCAGCATTTT.

V usage is TRBV5-1 and J usage is TRBJ1-2; TRBD1 agrees at 7 bases. The CDR3 consists of 14 residues. The ends lost 3 bases at V and 5 bases at J; junction bases unmatched: 7. From germline, CDR1 is SGHRS and CDR2 YFSETQ. This chain's CDR3 is CASSSTGTVYGYTF. As DNA, the CDR3 is TGCGCCAGCAGCTCGACCGGGACAGTATATGGCTACACCTTC.

This chain connects TRBV5-1 to TRBJ2-3, with 9 bases matching TRBD2. The CDR3 extends over 16 amino acids. Germline lookup yields CDR1 SGHRS and CDR2 YFSETQ. Trimming took 4 bases from V and 1 from J; bases not matched to a gene: 7. This CDR3 reads CASSTGTSPGTDTQYF. The CDR3 nucleotides are TGCGCCAGCAGCACCGGGACTAGCCCAGGCACAGATACGCAGTATTTT.

The chain recombines TRBV10-3 with TRBJ1-1, with unresolved D. Germline CDR1 is ENHRY and CDR2 is SYGVKD. CDR3 length: 13 amino acids. The V end lost 2 bases, the J end lost 1 base, and 5 bases lay between the germline ends. CDR3 DNA: TGTGCCATCAGTGAGGCGGGGAACACTGAAGCTTTCTTT. As protein: CAISEAGNTEAFF.

This chain links TRBV19 with TRBJ2-5; TRBD2 agrees at 13 bases. The CDR3 is 14 residues long. CDR1 LNHDA and CDR2 SQIVND come from the germline V gene (reference sequence). With 6 bases clipped from V and 9 bases from J, the junction kept 7 bases outside the gene matches. CDR3 residues: CASSPGLAGLAQYF. CDR3 DNA sequence: TGTGCCAGTAGCCCGGGACTAGCGGGATTGGCCCAGTACTTC. Supplemented by reference TRBV19 and TRBJ2-5, the full variable domain reads DGGITQSPKYLFRKEGQNVTLSCEQNLNHDAMYWYRQDPGQGLRLIYYSQIVNDFQKGDIAEGYSVSREKKESFPLTVTSAQKNPTAFYLCASSPGLAGLAQYFGPGTRLLVL.